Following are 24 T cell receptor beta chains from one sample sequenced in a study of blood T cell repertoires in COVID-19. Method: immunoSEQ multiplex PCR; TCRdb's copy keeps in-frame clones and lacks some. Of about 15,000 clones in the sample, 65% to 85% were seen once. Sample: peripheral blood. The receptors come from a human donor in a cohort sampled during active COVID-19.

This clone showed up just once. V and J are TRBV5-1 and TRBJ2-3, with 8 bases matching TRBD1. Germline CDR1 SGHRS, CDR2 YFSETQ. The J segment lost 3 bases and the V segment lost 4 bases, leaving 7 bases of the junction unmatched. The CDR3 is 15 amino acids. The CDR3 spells CASSDQGAKTDTQYF. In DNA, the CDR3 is TGCGCCAGCAGCGACCAGGGGGCGAAGACAGATACGCAGTATTTT.

The CDR3 coding sequence is TGTGCCACCAGCAGAGATCCCGGGGTAGCGGGTACAGATACGCAGTATTTT. Translation: CATSRDPGVAGTDTQYF. The rearrangement uses TRBV15 and TRBJ2-3; 7 bases agree with TRBD2. J gave up 3 bases and V 0 bases, and 9 bases lay outside the gene matches. The CDR3 covers 17 residues. CDR1 is LNHNV and CDR2 is YYDKDF in the germline V gene (reference sequence).

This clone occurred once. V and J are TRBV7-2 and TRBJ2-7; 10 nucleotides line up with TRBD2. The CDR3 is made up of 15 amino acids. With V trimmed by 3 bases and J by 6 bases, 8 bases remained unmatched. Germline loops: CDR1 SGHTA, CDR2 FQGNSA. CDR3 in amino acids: CASSLERGGGREQYF. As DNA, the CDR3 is TGTGCCAGCAGCTTGGAGCGGGGGGGCGGCCGCGAGCAGTACTTC.

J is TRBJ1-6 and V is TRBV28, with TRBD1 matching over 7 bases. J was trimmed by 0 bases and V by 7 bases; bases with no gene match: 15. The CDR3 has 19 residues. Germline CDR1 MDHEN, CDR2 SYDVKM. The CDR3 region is CASTPDRVRSRSYNSPLHF. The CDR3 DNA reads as TGTGCCAGCACCCCAGACAGGGTGCGTTCTCGCTCCTATAATTCACCCCTCCACTTT.

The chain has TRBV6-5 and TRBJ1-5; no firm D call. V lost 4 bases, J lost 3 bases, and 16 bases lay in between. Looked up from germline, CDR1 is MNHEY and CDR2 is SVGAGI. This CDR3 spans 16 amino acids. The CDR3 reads CASSSTRDAFNQPQHF. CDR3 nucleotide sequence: TGTGCCAGCAGTTCCACTCGGGATGCCTTCAATCAGCCCCAGCATTTT.

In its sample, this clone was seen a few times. In nucleotides, the CDR3 is TGTGCCAGCAGCGAACAGGGAAATCGGAGGTATGGCTACACCTTC. Its protein is CASSEQGNRRYGYTF. The chain is built from TRBV27 and TRBJ1-2, with D tentatively TRBD1 (6 bases). The CDR3 is made up of 15 amino acids. From germline, CDR1 is MNHEY and CDR2 SMNVEV (reference sequence). V was pared by 6 bases and J by 5 bases, with 19 bases between.

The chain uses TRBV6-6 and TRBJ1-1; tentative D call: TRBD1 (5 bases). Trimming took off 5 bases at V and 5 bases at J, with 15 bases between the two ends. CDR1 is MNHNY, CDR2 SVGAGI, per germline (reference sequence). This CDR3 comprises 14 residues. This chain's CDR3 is CASSALMQGTEAFF. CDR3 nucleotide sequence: TGTGCCAGCAGTGCCCTCATGCAGGGAACTGAAGCTTTCTTT.

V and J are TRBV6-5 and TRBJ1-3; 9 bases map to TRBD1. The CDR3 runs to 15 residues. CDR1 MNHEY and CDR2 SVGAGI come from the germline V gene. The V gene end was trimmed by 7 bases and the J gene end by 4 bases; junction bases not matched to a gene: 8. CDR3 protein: CASILTGGAGNTIYF. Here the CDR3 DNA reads TGTGCCAGCATCCTCACAGGGGGCGCCGGAAACACCATATATTTT.

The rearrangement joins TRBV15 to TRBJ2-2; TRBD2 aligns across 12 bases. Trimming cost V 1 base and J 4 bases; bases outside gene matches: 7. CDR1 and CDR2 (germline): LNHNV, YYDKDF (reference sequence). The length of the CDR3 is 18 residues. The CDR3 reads CATSRGLPGLAGTGELFF. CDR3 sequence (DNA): TGTGCCACCAGCAGAGGGTTGCCGGGACTAGCGGGCACCGGGGAGCTGTTTTTT. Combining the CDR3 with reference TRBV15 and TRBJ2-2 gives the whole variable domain DAMVIQNPRYQVTQFGKPVTLSCSQTLNHNVMYWYQQKSSQAPKLLFHYYDKDFNNEADTPDNFQSRRPNTSFCFLDIRSPGLGDTAMYLCATSRGLPGLAGTGELFFGEGSRLTVL.

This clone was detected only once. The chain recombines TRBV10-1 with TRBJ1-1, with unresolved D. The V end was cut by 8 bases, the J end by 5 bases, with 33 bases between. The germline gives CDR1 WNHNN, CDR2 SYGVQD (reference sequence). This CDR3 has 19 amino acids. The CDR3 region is CASGRQISPGLGIHTEAFF. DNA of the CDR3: TGCGCCAGCGGCCGCCAGATAAGTCCAGGACTAGGGATCCATACTGAAGCTTTCTTT.

The CDR3 region is CASSLSEDRVYSGANVLTF. The CDR3 region has the DNA TGTGCCAGCAGTTTATCGGAAGACAGGGTTTACTCTGGGGCCAACGTCCTGACTTTC. This chain connects TRBV28 to TRBJ2-6, with 7 bases fitting TRBD1. J gave up 0 bases and V 1 base, and 9 bases lay outside the gene matches. Germline V gene lookup returns CDR1 MDHEN and CDR2 SYDVKM. The CDR3 length is 19 residues.

CDR3 in DNA: TGTGCCAGCAGCTTAGCTCGGACTAGCGGGAGCTCCTACAATGAGCAGTTCTTC. Its translation: CASSLARTSGSSYNEQFF. This chain joins TRBV7-9 and TRBJ2-1; TRBD2 agrees at 13 bases. J lost 0 bases, V lost 0 bases, and 2 bases had no gene match. Germline V gene lookup returns CDR1 SEHNR and CDR2 FQNEAQ (reference sequence). The CDR3 sequence is 18 residues long.

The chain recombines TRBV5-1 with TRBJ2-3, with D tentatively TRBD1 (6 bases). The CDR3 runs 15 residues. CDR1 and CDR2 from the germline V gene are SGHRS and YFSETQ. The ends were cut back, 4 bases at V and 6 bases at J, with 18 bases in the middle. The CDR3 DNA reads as TGCGCCAGCAGCGGGGGCCTGCATTACCCGGATACGCAGTATTTT. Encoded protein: CASSGGLHYPDTQYF.

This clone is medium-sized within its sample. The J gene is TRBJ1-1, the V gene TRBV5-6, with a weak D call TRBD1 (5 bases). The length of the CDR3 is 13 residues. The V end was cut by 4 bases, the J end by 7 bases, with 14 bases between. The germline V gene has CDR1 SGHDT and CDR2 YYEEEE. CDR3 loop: CASSLLGAVEAFF. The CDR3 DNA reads TGTGCCAGCAGCCTCCTTGGGGCAGTTGAAGCTTTCTTT.

Here the CDR3 DNA reads TGTGCCAGCAGCCCGAGTTGGAGCGGGAGGGCGGGTAATGAGCAGTTCTTC. It translates to CASSPSWSGRAGNEQFF. The chain carries TRBV7-2 and TRBJ2-1; 10 nucleotides align to TRBD2. Germline-derived CDR1 and CDR2 are SGHTA and FQGNSA. With V trimmed by 5 bases and J by 7 bases, 14 bases remained unmatched. The CDR3 contains 17 residues.

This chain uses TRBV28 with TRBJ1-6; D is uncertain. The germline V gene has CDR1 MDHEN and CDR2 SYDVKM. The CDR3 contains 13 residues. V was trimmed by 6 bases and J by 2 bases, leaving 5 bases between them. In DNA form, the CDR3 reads TGTGCCAGCAGGAGCGCCTATAATTCACCCCTCCACTTT. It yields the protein CASRSAYNSPLHF.

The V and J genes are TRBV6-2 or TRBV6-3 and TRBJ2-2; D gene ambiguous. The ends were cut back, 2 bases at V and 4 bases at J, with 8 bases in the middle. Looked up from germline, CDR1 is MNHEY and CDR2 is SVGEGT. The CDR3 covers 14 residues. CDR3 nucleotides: TGTGCCAGCAGTTACGTGGCCGTCACCGGGGAGCTGTTTTTT. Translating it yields CASSYVAVTGELFF.

CDR3 in amino acids: CASSQEAGVFEQYF. CDR3 DNA sequence: TGTGCCAGCAGCCAAGAGGCAGGGGTTTTCGAGCAGTACTTC. This chain links TRBV3-1 (or the pseudogene TRBV3-2) with TRBJ2-7, with D perhaps matching TRBD1 (6 bases). V was trimmed by 0 bases and J by 6 bases, leaving 12 bases between them. The CDR3 totals 14 residues. CDR1 is LGHDT, CDR2 YNNKEL, per germline (reference sequence).

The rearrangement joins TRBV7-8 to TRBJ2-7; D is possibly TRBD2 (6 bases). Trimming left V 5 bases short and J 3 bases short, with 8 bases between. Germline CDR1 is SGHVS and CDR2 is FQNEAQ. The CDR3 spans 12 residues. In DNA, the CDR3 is TGTGCCAGCAGCCCCGGGGGCTACGAGCAGTACTTC. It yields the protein CASSPGGYEQYF.

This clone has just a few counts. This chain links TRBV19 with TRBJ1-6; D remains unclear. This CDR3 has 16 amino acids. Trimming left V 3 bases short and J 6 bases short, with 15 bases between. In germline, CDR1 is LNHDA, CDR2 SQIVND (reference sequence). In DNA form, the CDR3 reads TGTGCCAGTAGTATTAGACCCCGGAGTGGTAATTCACCCCTCCACTTT. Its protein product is CASSIRPRSGNSPLHF.

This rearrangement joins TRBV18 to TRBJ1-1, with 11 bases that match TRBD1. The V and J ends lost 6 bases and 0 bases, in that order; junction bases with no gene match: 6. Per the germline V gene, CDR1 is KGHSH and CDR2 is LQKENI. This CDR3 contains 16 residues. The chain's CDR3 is CASSIGQGAMNTEAFF. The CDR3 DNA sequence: TGTGCCAGCTCTATTGGACAGGGGGCCATGAACACTGAAGCTTTCTTT. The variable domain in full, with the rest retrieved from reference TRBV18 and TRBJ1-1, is NAGVMQNPRHLVRRRGQEARLRCSPMKGHSHVYWYRQLPEEGLKFMVYLQKENIIDESGMPKERFSAEFPKEGPSILRIQQVVRGDSAAYFCASSIGQGAMNTEAFFGQGTRLTVV.

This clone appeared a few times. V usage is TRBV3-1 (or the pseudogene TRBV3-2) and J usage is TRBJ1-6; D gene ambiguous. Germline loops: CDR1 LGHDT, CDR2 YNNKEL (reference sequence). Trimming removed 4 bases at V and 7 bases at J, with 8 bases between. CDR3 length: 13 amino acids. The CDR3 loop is CASSPGVNSPLHF. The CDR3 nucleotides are TGTGCCAGCAGCCCCGGGGTGAATTCACCCCTCCACTTT.

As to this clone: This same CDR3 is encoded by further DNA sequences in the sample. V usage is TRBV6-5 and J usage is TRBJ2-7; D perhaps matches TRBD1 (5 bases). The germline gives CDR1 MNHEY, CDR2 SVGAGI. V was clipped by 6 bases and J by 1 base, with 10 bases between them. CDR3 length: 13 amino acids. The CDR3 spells CASSGPGSYEQYF. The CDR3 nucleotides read TGTGCCAGCAGCGGGCCAGGGTCCTACGAGCAGTACTTC.

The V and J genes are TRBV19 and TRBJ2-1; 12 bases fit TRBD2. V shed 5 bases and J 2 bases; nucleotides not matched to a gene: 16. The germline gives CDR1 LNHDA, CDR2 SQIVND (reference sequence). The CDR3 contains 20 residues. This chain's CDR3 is CASSPPTSGRWTRAYNEQFF. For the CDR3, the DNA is TGTGCCAGTAGTCCCCCGACTAGCGGGAGATGGACTAGGGCCTACAATGAGCAGTTCTTC.